This TCR beta chain was found in a study of blood T cells in healthy people across ages. Study-level results: The percentage of naive T cells correlated strongly with TCR beta diversity.

Every sample gave at least 5 micrograms of total RNA when it was extracted. This CDR3 has 15 residues. The V and J ends lost 4 bases and 5 bases, in that order; junction bases with no gene match: 13. Germline V lookup: CDR1 GTSNPN, CDR2 SVGIG (reference sequence). As for this clonotype: Its target is unknown.

A sample-barcoded 5' primer and a J-beta primer mix were used in a second PCR of roughly 6 to 11 cycles. TCRdb analysed the 5' RACE reads with MiXCR anew, one entry per CDR3 protein. The table shows some 1.7 million distinct CDR3 sequences, with approximately 28% occurring only once. V usage is TRBV30 and J usage is TRBJ2-5, with 7 bases matching TRBD2. The sequence was collected from a woman younger than 45 in good health. The specimen was blood. CDR3 sequence: CAWTLDGRFGETQYF. Here the CDR3 DNA reads TGTGCCTGGACTTTGGACGGGAGGTTTGGGGAGACCCAGTACTTC.